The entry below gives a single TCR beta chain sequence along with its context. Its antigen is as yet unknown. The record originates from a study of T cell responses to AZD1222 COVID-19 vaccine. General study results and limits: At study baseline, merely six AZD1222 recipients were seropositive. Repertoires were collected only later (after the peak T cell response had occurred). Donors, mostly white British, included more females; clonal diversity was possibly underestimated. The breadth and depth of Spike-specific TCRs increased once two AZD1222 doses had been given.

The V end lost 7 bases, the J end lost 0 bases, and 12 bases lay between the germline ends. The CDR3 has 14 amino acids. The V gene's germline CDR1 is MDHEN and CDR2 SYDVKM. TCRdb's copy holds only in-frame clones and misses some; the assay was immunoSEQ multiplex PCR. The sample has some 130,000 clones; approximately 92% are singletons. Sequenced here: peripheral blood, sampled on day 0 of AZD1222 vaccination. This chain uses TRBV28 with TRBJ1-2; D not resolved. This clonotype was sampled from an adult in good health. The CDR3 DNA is TGTGCCAGCACCCGGAACAGAGCTAACTATGGCTACACCTTC. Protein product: CASTRNRANYGYTF.